The 4 T cell receptor beta chains given below trace back to one sample, sequenced in a study of blood T cell repertoires in COVID-19. Method: immunoSEQ multiplex PCR; TCRdb's copy keeps in-frame clones and lacks some. The repertoire holds about 98,000 clones, with roughly 92% as singletons. Material for sequencing was peripheral blood. The receptors were gathered from a woman aged 50 to 60 with COVID-19, enrolled during active disease.

The chain uses TRBV7-2 and TRBJ2-5, with 9 positions matching TRBD2. Germline trimming cut 3 bases from V and 5 bases from J; bases unmatched to any gene: 7. Germline V gene data show CDR1 as SGHTA and CDR2 as FQGNSA. CDR3 length equals 15 residues. The CDR3 DNA reads TGTGCCAGCAGCTTGACTAGCGGAAGGGGGGAGACCCAGTACTTC. This gives the protein CASSLTSGRGETQYF.

V usage is TRBV13 and J usage is TRBJ2-1; 8 bases agree with TRBD1. The CDR3 is made up of 15 amino acids. Losses at the gene ends were 2 bases for V and 9 bases for J; bases not matched to a gene: 9. Germline assignment: CDR1 PRHDT and CDR2 FYEKMQ (reference sequence). CDR3 coding DNA: TGTGCCAGCAGCTTAACGGGCAGGGGGCCGGGTGAGCAGTTCTTC. It translates to CASSLTGRGPGEQFF.

CDR3 sequence reads: CASSAPTGVEDSPLHF. The CDR3, as DNA: TGTGCCAGCAGTGCCCCGACAGGGGTTGAGGATTCACCCCTCCACTTT. The rearrangement joins TRBV28 to TRBJ1-6; the match to TRBD1 covers 8 bases. V lost 5 bases and J lost 8; bases outside the gene matches: 11. Per the germline V gene, CDR1 is MDHEN and CDR2 is SYDVKM. The CDR3 consists of 16 residues.

In nucleotides, the CDR3 is TGTGCCAGCAGCCCCTGGCCTAGCGAGGTTTACGAGCAGTACTTC. Translated: CASSPWPSEVYEQYF. The J gene is TRBJ2-7, the V gene TRBV6-5, with D tentatively TRBD2 (6 bases). Trimming left V 6 bases short and J 4 bases short, with 19 bases between. In germline, CDR1 is MNHEY, CDR2 SVGAGI. The CDR3 sequence is 15 residues long.